A single sample is the source of the 21 T cell receptor beta chains below, sequenced in a study of blood T cells in healthy people across ages. Combining a sample-barcoded 5' primer with a J-beta primer mix, a second PCR ran for roughly 7 to 12 cycles. MiXCR, applied by TCRdb to the 5' RACE reads, yields one record per CDR3 protein. Of 1.5 million or so distinct CDR3 sequences detected, roughly 40% appear once; the ten largest clones hold approximately 7.9%. The sample consisted of blood. All receptors come from a woman aged 18-29 years in good health.

V is TRBV7-8 and J is TRBJ2-3, with a possible D match to TRBD2 (7 bases). This CDR3 is 15 amino acids long. Germline CDR1 reads SGHVS; CDR2 reads FQNEAQ. V was trimmed by 8 bases and J by 0 bases, leaving 15 bases between them. CDR3 in amino acids: CASFGGGGSTDTQYF. In DNA, the CDR3 is TGTGCCAGCTTCGGGGGCGGGGGTAGCACAGATACGCAGTATTTT.

The chain carries TRBV21-1 and TRBJ2-5; no check of the table's D call, TRBD2, against the DNA was made. TRBV21-1 counts as a pseudogene. The CDR3 is 15 residues long. The CDR3 DNA reads as TGTGCCAGCAGCCCACGACTAGCGGTCTTATCTGAGCAGTACTTC. Encoded protein: CASSPRLAVLSEQYF.

This clonotype occurred many times. This chain uses TRBV3-1 with TRBJ1-2, with D uncertain. The CDR3 extends over 14 amino acids. V gave up 2 bases and J gave up 0 bases, with 7 bases separating them. The germline V gene encodes CDR1 LGHDT and CDR2 YNNKEL (reference sequence). CDR3: CASSQTQANYGYTF. CDR3 in DNA: TGTGCCAGCAGCCAAACACAAGCTAACTATGGCTACACCTTC.

In this sample, this clonotype turned up a few times. This chain connects TRBV12-3 or TRBV12-4 to TRBJ2-7; D is ambiguous. Trimming left V 3 bases short and J 11 bases short, with 17 bases between. The CDR3 has 13 amino acids. The CDR3 DNA sequence: TGTGCCAGCAGTTTGGAACACCTCAGAATTGAGTACTTC. This codes for CASSLEHLRIEYF.

This clonotype was seen only a few times. V gene TRBV28 combines with J gene TRBJ1-5; D not resolved. Germline V lookup: CDR1 MDHEN, CDR2 SYDVKM. Deletions cut 6 bases from V and 8 bases from J, with 14 bases between. The length of the CDR3 is 13 residues. CDR3 bases: TGTGCCAGCAGCCCAAACCTAATTGAGCCCCAGCATTTT. Protein: CASSPNLIEPQHF.

This clonotype has a handful of counts. J is TRBJ2-7 and V is TRBV3-1; 10 nucleotides line up with TRBD1. The CDR3 sequence is 16 residues long. Trimming took 4 bases from V and 4 from J; bases not matched to a gene: 10. CDR1 LGHDT and CDR2 YNNKEL come from the germline V gene (reference sequence). This CDR3 is CASSPGTGAIEYEQYF. As DNA, the CDR3 is TGTGCCAGCAGCCCCGGGACAGGGGCTATCGAATACGAGCAGTACTTC.

This clonotype came up a few times. The J gene is TRBJ2-1, the V gene TRBV29-1, with a weak D call TRBD2 (6 bases). V lost 5 bases to trimming and J lost 3 bases, with 11 bases between them. This CDR3 comprises 13 residues. CDR1 is SQVTM and CDR2 is ANQGSEA in the germline V gene. The CDR3 DNA reads as TGCAGCGTTTCCTCTAGCGACTACAATGAGCAGTTCTTC. It specifies CSVSSSDYNEQFF.

The rearrangement joins TRBV20-1 to TRBJ2-5; 8 positions match TRBD2. The J segment lost 4 bases and the V segment lost 8 bases, leaving 9 bases of the junction unmatched. This CDR3 spans 13 amino acids. Germline CDR1 and CDR2: DFQATT and SNEGSKA (reference sequence). The CDR3 sequence is CSFPGLAGETQYF. The CDR3, as DNA: TGCAGTTTCCCCGGACTAGCCGGAGAGACCCAGTACTTC.

This clonotype was recorded once. The chain combines TRBV20-1 with TRBJ1-1, with TRBD1 identical over 7 bases. Germline V gene sequence: CDR1 DFQATT, CDR2 SNEGSKA (reference sequence). The trim removed 0 bases at V and 8 bases at J, leaving 9 bases unmatched. The CDR3 spans 14 residues. The CDR3, as DNA: TGCAGTGCTAGAGACCGGGACAGCTATCTCGAAGCTTTCTTT. Its protein product is CSARDRDSYLEAFF.

The V and J genes are TRBV28 and TRBJ2-3, with D uncertain. V lost 7 bases and J 0 bases, leaving 14 bases between the germline ends. Germline values: CDR1 MDHEN, CDR2 SYDVKM. CDR3 length: 15 amino acids. DNA of the CDR3: TGTGCCAGCACCAAGAGGACGGCGAGCACAGATACGCAGTATTTT. Its protein is CASTKRTASTDTQYF.

This clonotype was seen a handful of times. The chain employs TRBV2 and TRBJ2-7; TRBD2 is a possible D gene (6 bases). The germline CDR1 and CDR2 sequences are SNHLY and FYNNEI. V was cut by 7 bases and J by 4 bases, with 11 bases left in between. This CDR3 comprises 12 residues. This CDR3 reads CASTAGGYEQYF. The CDR3 coding sequence is TGTGCCAGCACAGCGGGTGGGTACGAGCAGTACTTC.

The chain has TRBV12-3 or TRBV12-4 and TRBJ2-7; the match to TRBD2 covers 9 bases. The CDR3 runs to 13 residues. The trim removed 9 bases at V and 6 bases at J, leaving 9 bases unmatched. Here the CDR3 DNA reads TGTGCCAGAACCGGGACTAGCCGAATCGAGCAGTACTTC. Translation: CARTGTSRIEQYF.

The chain combines TRBV28 with TRBJ1-5; no clear D gene. CDR3 size: 14 residues. With 4 bases removed from V and 4 bases from J, the gap between germline ends came to 11 bases. Germline-derived CDR1 and CDR2 are MDHEN and SYDVKM. The CDR3 DNA reads as TGTGCCAGCAGTTCCTTTGCCGGGAATCAGCCCCAGCATTTT. Protein product: CASSSFAGNQPQHF.

The V gene is TRBV28, the J gene TRBJ2-5, with D uncertain. V was trimmed by 8 bases and J by 5 bases, leaving 18 bases between them. The CDR3 runs to 14 residues. Germline CDR1 reads MDHEN; CDR2 reads SYDVKM. As DNA, the CDR3 is TGTGCCAGCGGTCCCCGAGCCCAAGAGGAGACCCAGTACTTC. Translation: CASGPRAQEETQYF.

This clonotype occurred a few times. DNA for the CDR3: TGCGCCAGCAGCCCGGCCCTCGCTAGTATTGGTTACGAGCAGTACTTC. As protein: CASSPALASIGYEQYF. The chain joins TRBV4-1 to TRBJ2-7; unclear D gene. The germline V gene has CDR1 MGHRA and CDR2 YSYEKL. The V end was cut by 4 bases, the J end by 4 bases, with 20 bases between. CDR3 size: 16 residues.

The chain joins TRBV20-1 to TRBJ2-5, with D tentatively TRBD1 (6 bases). The CDR3 runs 13 residues. The germline V and J ends were trimmed by 3 bases and 3 bases, with 11 bases remaining between them. Germline values: CDR1 DFQATT, CDR2 SNEGSKA (reference sequence). CDR3 bases: TGCAGTGCTAGGGCCCCAGGGGAAGAGACCCAGTACTTC. This sequence encodes CSARAPGEETQYF.

The V call is TRBV6-5, the J call TRBJ2-7; tentative D call: TRBD2 (6 bases). Germline V gives CDR1 MNHEY, CDR2 SVGAGI. The CDR3 is 15 residues long. The germline V and J ends were trimmed by 0 bases and 2 bases, with 11 bases remaining between them. The CDR3 loop is CASSYSGGVTYEQYF. The CDR3 coding sequence is TGTGCCAGCAGTTACTCCGGGGGAGTTACCTACGAGCAGTACTTC.

The chain joins TRBV24-1 to TRBJ2-1, with 8 bases matching TRBD2. V was pared by 7 bases and J by 1 base, with 8 bases of the junction left unmatched. The germline V gene encodes CDR1 KGHDR and CDR2 SFDVKD. The CDR3 consists of 16 residues. CDR3 loop: CATSPGRALSYNEQFF. The CDR3 nucleotides read TGTGCCACCAGCCCCGGGAGGGCCCTTTCCTACAATGAGCAGTTCTTC.

The sample holds a few counts of this clonotype. The V gene is TRBV5-1, the J gene TRBJ2-7, with D perhaps TRBD1 (6 bases). CDR3 length: 14 amino acids. The germline CDR1 and CDR2 sequences are SGHRS and YFSETQ. Trimming removed 4 bases from V and 0 bases from J, with 11 bases in between. CDR3 sequence (DNA): TGCGCCAGCAGCGGGCAGGACAGCTCCTACGAGCAGTACTTC. Residues: CASSGQDSSYEQYF.

V gene TRBV29-1 combines with J gene TRBJ2-5, with 9 bases matching TRBD2. The CDR3 extends over 14 amino acids. V lost 3 bases and J lost 1; bases outside the gene matches: 3. The germline CDR1 and CDR2 sequences are SQVTM and ANQGSEA. The CDR3 DNA reads TGCAGCGTTGAGCGGGGGGGCTTCCAAGAGACCCAGTACTTC. It specifies CSVERGGFQETQYF.

This clonotype has just a few counts. The rearrangement links TRBV6-5 to TRBJ2-7, with a tentative D call TRBD2 (6 bases). Deletions cut 3 bases from V and 0 bases from J, with 12 bases between. From germline, CDR1 is MNHEY and CDR2 SVGAGI. The CDR3 is made up of 15 amino acids. The CDR3 DNA reads as TGTGCCAGCAGTTATCGCGGGGCGACCTCCTACGAGCAGTACTTC. Protein product: CASSYRGATSYEQYF.